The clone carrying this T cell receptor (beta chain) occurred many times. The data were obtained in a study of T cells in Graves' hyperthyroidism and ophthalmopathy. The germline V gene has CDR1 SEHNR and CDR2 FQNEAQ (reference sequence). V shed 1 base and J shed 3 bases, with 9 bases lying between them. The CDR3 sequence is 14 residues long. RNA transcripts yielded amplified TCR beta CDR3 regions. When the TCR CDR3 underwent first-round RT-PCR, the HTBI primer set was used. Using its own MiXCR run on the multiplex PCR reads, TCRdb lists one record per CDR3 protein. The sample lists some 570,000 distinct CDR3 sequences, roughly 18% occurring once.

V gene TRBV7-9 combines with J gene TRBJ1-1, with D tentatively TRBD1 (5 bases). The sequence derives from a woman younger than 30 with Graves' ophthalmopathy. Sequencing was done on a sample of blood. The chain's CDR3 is CASSLGGGYTEAFF. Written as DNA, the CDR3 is TGTGCCAGCAGCTTAGGGGGCGGTTACACTGAAGCTTTCTTT.